This TCR beta chain emerged from a study of blood T cell repertoires in COVID-19 (dated by TCRdb to about 2020). At the level of the whole study: Samples from collaborators originated in the United States, Italy and Spain and spanned both the acute and convalescent phases of COVID-19. Where HLA class I and class II types were available, the types were taken from metadata supplied by the sample provider, not from assay-based typing. The prospective study material was composed of cDNA or gDNA derived from T cells, B-cell-depleted T cells, or PBMCs. The sample metadata nearly always contained a de-identified subject ID, COVID-19 status, age in years and sex. Subjects who had been exposed to COVID-19, were actively infected with it, or had recovered from it provided the deeply sampled blood TCRbeta repertoires that made up the dataset. The repertoires were made available in a free public database intended to serve as a resource for research on the immune response to SARS-CoV-2. Samples came from the ongoing ImmuneRACE study (first 160 participants) plus 1,254 subjects from 6 global collaborators.

A note on this clone: Its binding antigen is unknown. No much larger clonotype is one base removed from it; base qualities were not supplied.

The collaborating institutions used their own protocols to collect whole blood in K2EDTA tubes. For TCRbeta analysis, collaborators shipped samples as frozen whole blood, isolated PBMCs, or DNA extracted from either of those sample types. Overall study outcomes, separate from this receptor: The quantity of clinical and demographic metadata differed by source and by participant and was supplied without curation.

The CDR3 holds 11 amino acids from the cysteine to the phenylalanine. The DNA shown is the 33-base CDR3, in frame from base 1. The germline V gene (reference sequence) provides CDR1 DFQATT and CDR2 SNEGSKA. Ends trimmed: V by 5 bases, J by 4 bases; bases unmatched to a gene: 2. The immunoSEQ Assay, a bias-controlled multiplex PCR, was used to amplify TCRbeta CDR3 regions from genomic DNA. Per the authors' processing: The number of nucleated cells in each sample was estimated from the amplification of reference gene primers within the assay. To quantify the absolute abundance of each unique TCRbeta CDR3 rearrangement, sequence reads were collapsed and filtered. For each sample, productive Simpson clonality was calculated as the square root of Simpson's diversity index over productive rearrangements. TCRdb took this table from immuneACCESS and kept in-frame rearrangements with V and J called. Such tables lack part of the clones; where checked against another copy, unresolved V genes explain under half of the gap, and the rest is unexplained. V and J calls and clone size are those listed in that table; D and trimming were worked out from the DNA. The sample profile shows 200,000 to 250,000 clones; about three quarters of them were found once. Around 5.8% of the sample goes to the ten largest clones.

The chain joins TRBV20-1 to TRBJ2-7, with TRBD1 matching 7 junction bases. The receptor comes from a woman in her seventies with acute or convalescent COVID-19. The sample was peripheral blood. The DNA sequence is given as TGCAGTGCTGCCAGGGGGTACGAGCAGTACTTC. It translates to CSAARGYEQYF.